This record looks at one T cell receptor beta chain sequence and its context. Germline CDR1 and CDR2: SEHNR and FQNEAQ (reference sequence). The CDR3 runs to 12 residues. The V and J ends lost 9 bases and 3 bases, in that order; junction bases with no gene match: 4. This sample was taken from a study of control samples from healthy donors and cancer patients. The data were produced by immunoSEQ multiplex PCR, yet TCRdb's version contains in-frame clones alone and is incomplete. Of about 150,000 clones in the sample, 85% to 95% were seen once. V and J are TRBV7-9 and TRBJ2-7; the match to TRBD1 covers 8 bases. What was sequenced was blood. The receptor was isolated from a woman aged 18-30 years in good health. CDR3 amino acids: CASTGGIYEQYF. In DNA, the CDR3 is TGTGCCAGTACAGGGGGGATCTACGAGCAGTACTTC.